This is a list of T cell receptor beta chains from one sample in a study of blood T cell repertoires in COVID-19. Produced via immunoSEQ multiplex PCR; TCRdb's table is partial and in-frame only. Among more than 150,000 clones, about 90% were seen once, and the ten largest hold roughly 2.6%. The source material was peripheral blood. These TCRs come from a man aged 35-49 years with active or convalescent COVID-19. CDR3s include the opening cysteine and the closing phenylalanine or tryptophan. The D gene is left open where the match is weak. Part of the rows lack a size; the others show once, few, many or a class for expanded clones.

D	V	length	J	size	DNA	CDR3
TRBD1	TRBV28	15	TRBJ1-4	NA	TGTGCCAGCAGTGGACAGGGGGTCACTAATGAAAAACTGTTTTTT	CASSGQGVTNEKLFF
NA	TRBV5-6	16	TRBJ1-1	NA	TGTGCCAGCACCCTCAGGGCCGCTTTCCCGAACACTGAAGCTTTCTTT	CASTLRAAFPNTEAFF
NA	TRBV6-6	15	TRBJ2-7	NA	TGTGCCAGCAGTTACGGAATTCAGGGCTACTACGAGCAGTACTTC	CASSYGIQGYYEQYF
TRBD1	TRBV5-6	16	TRBJ1-1	NA	TGTGCCAGCAGCTCAAATGCCGGACAGGCGGGGACTGAAGCTTTCTTT	CASSSNAGQAGTEAFF
TRBD2	TRBV7-2	15	TRBJ2-4	few	TGTGCCAGCAGCTTGGGAGGGCTAGCCAAAAACATTCAGTACTTC	CASSLGGLAKNIQYF
TRBD1	TRBV7-3	13	TRBJ1-2	NA	TGTGCCAGCAGCCTGGACAGGGACTCTGGCTACACCTTC	CASSLDRDSGYTF
TRBD1	TRBV19	15	TRBJ2-7	NA	TGTGCCAGTAGTCCTATTGGGACAGGGGCCCACGAGCAGTACTTC	CASSPIGTGAHEQYF
NA	TRBV6-2/TRBV6-3	11	TRBJ2-7	NA	TGTGCCAGCAGTTCCCTCTACGAGCAGTACTTC	CASSSLYEQYF
TRBD1	TRBV10-1	17	TRBJ1-1	NA	TGCGCCAGCAGCCCTTCGGGGACAGGGTTGTCTAAAACTGAAGCTTTCTTT	CASSPSGTGLSKTEAFF
TRBD2	TRBV10-3	17	TRBJ2-3	NA	TGTGCCATCAGTAGGACTAGCGGGGGGGCCTCGACAGATACGCAGTATTTT	CAISRTSGGASTDTQYF
NA	TRBV5-4	13	TRBJ2-3	NA	TGTGCCACCTTTCCTAGTTCCACAGATACGCAGTATTTT	CATFPSSTDTQYF
TRBD1	TRBV19	17	TRBJ1-1	NA	TGTGCCAGTAGTATAGATAGTGGGGGGACAGGGCGCACTGAAGCTTTCTTT	CASSIDSGGTGRTEAFF
NA	TRBV7-2	15	TRBJ1-6	NA	TGTGCCAGCAGCTTAAGTCCCCAGGGTCATTCACCCCTCCACTTT	CASSLSPQGHSPLHF
TRBD1	TRBV30	15	TRBJ1-2	few	TGTGCCTGGAGTGCCCGGGACAGGGGGCTTCACGGCTACACCTTC	CAWSARDRGLHGYTF
NA	TRBV11-2	16	TRBJ2-3	NA	TGTGCCAGCAGCGAACCCAAGGGGCATAGGGCCGATACGCAGTATTTT	CASSEPKGHRADTQYF
TRBD1	TRBV27	16	TRBJ1-4	NA	TGTGCCAGCAGTTTGGTACAGGGGGCGCCTGGGGAAAAACTGTTTTTT	CASSLVQGAPGEKLFF
TRBD1	TRBV29-1	14	TRBJ1-2	NA	TGCAGCGTTGAAGTAGGACAGGGGATGTATGGCTACACCTTC	CSVEVGQGMYGYTF
TRBD2	TRBV14	15	TRBJ2-7	once	TGTGCCAGCAGCCAAGATCGGCCTAGCGGGAGTACGCGGTACTTC	CASSQDRPSGSTRYF
NA	TRBV28	15	TRBJ1-5	NA	TGTGCCAGCAGTTTAGGGCCCTATAGCAATCAGCCCCAGCATTTT	CASSLGPYSNQPQHF
NA	TRBV19	15	TRBJ2-4	few	TGTGCCAGTATGCCGACTTTGACGTCCAAAAACATTCAGTACTTC	CASMPTLTSKNIQYF
TRBD1	TRBV24-1	15	TRBJ1-4	NA	TGTGCCACCAGTGATTCGACAGGGCTAAATGAAAAACTGTTTTTT	CATSDSTGLNEKLFF
NA	TRBV27	14	TRBJ1-1	NA	TGTGCCAGCAGTGACCTACAGCAGAACACTGAAGCTTTCTTT	CASSDLQQNTEAFF
NA	TRBV20-1	13	TRBJ1-2	NA	TGCAGTGCTAGTGTACTAGCCCCGGGAGGCTACACCTTC	CSASVLAPGGYTF
NA	TRBV9	16	TRBJ1-4	NA	TGTGCCAGCAGCGTAGGTTTGGAGGGGCGGACGGAAAAACTGTTTTTT	CASSVGLEGRTEKLFF
TRBD2	TRBV3-1/TRBV3-2	19	TRBJ2-5	NA	TGTGCCAGCAGCCAAAGTGTCACTAGCGGGGGCCCCTCCCAAGAGACCCAGTACTTC	CASSQSVTSGGPSQETQYF
TRBD2	TRBV15	15	TRBJ2-1	NA	TGTGCCACCAGCGTGCTAGCGGGGGGGCTCCACGAGCAGTTCTTC	CATSVLAGGLHEQFF
NA	TRBV30	13	TRBJ2-5	once	TGTGCCTGGAGTGTCAGTTCAGGAGGGACCCAGTACTTC	CAWSVSSGGTQYF
NA	TRBV28	16	TRBJ2-7	NA	TGTGCCAGCAGTTCCTCCGGACAGCTACTTACCTACGAGCAGTACTTC	CASSSSGQLLTYEQYF
TRBD1	TRBV30	13	TRBJ1-2	many	TGTGCCTGGAGTAGGACAGGGTACTATGGCTACACCTTC	CAWSRTGYYGYTF
NA	TRBV6-1	16	TRBJ1-3	NA	TGTGCCAGCAGTGAAGCCCGTCCAGCGTCTGGAAACACCATATATTTT	CASSEARPASGNTIYF
TRBD1	TRBV27	14	TRBJ1-2	NA	TGTGCCAGCAGGAGATCAGGGGGCGTGGATGGCTACACCTTC	CASRRSGGVDGYTF
NA	TRBV7-3	13	TRBJ2-7	NA	TGTGCCAGCAGCCCTCAGGGGACCTACGAGCAGTACTTC	CASSPQGTYEQYF
TRBD1	TRBV9	16	TRBJ1-3	NA	TGTGCCAGCAGCTCTGGGGACAGCGGCTCTGGAAACACCATATATTTT	CASSSGDSGSGNTIYF
NA	TRBV11-2	15	TRBJ2-2	NA	TGTGCCAGCAGCTTAGAGGGCAGTGCCACCGGGGAGCTGTTTTTT	CASSLEGSATGELFF
NA	TRBV5-1	13	TRBJ2-5	NA	TGCGCCAGCAATGGAGGGAGTCAAGAGACCCAGTACTTC	CASNGGSQETQYF
TRBD1	TRBV5-6	14	TRBJ1-2	NA	TGTGCCAGCAACTCCGACAGGGGGTATTTGGACTACACCTTC	CASNSDRGYLDYTF
NA	TRBV3-1/TRBV3-2	13	TRBJ1-1	NA	TGTGCCAGCAGCCTCCATGGCACCGCTGAAGCTTTCTTT	CASSLHGTAEAFF
NA	TRBV6-5	11	TRBJ1-2	NA	TGTGCCACCCGACAGGTCGATGGCTACACCTTC	CATRQVDGYTF
NA	TRBV6-5	13	TRBJ1-6	NA	TGTGCCACCGTTGGGAGGGGGAATTCACCCCTCCACTTT	CATVGRGNSPLHF
NA	TRBV6-5	16	TRBJ2-5	NA	TGTGCCAGCAGTTTATTGCGTGGTGGGGGGCAAGAGACCCAGTACTTC	CASSLLRGGGQETQYF
TRBD1	TRBV4-1	15	TRBJ1-2	NA	TGCGCCAGCAGCCAAGACGGGACAGGGGTGAGTGGCTACACCTTC	CASSQDGTGVSGYTF
TRBD1	TRBV6-5	15	TRBJ2-7	NA	TGTGCCAGTAGAGGTCGAGAGACAGGGGTTTACGAGCAGTACTTC	CASRGRETGVYEQYF
NA	TRBV6-2/TRBV6-3	17	TRBJ2-1	NA	TGTGCCAGCAGTTCCCCCCGGCCCTCCGACACCTACAATGAGCAGTTCTTC	CASSSPRPSDTYNEQFF
NA	TRBV5-4	17	TRBJ2-2	NA	TGTGCCAGCAGCTTGACGGGGACACGTCGAATTACCGGGGAGCTGTTTTTT	CASSLTGTRRITGELFF
NA	TRBV7-2	12	TRBJ1-3	NA	TGTGCCAGCAGCTATCGCGGGGACACCATATATTTT	CASSYRGDTIYF
NA	TRBV7-8	23	TRBJ1-3	NA	TGTGCCAGCAGCCCTAGGGCCATAGACCCCCTTGGGAGGGGACCCTACTCTGGAAACACCATATATTTT	CASSPRAIDPLGRGPYSGNTIYF
NA	TRBV9	12	TRBJ1-1	once	TGTGCCAGCAGCAACCAGGGGAGGGGAGCTTTCTTT	CASSNQGRGAFF
NA	TRBV11-3	13	TRBJ1-1	NA	TGTGCCAGCAGCCAGGGTGCGAACACTGAAGCTTTCTTT	CASSQGANTEAFF
NA	TRBV5-1	14	TRBJ2-7	NA	TGCGCCAGCTCGCCCCCCGACAACCACTACGAGCAGTACTTC	CASSPPDNHYEQYF
NA	TRBV21-1	14	TRBJ2-1	NA	TGTGCCAGCAGCAAAGGAAATGCGGGGGCTGAGCAGTTCTTC	CASSKGNAGAEQFF
NA	TRBV7-2	14	TRBJ2-3	NA	TGTGCCAGCACCCGCCTAGGGGAAGGAGATACGCAGTATTTT	CASTRLGEGDTQYF
NA	TRBV7-9	16	TRBJ1-3	once	TGTGCCAGCAGCTATAGACAGAGCGATCGAGGAAACACCATATATTTT	CASSYRQSDRGNTIYF
NA	TRBV20-1	11	TRBJ2-7	NA	TGCAGTCCCAGAAACTCCTACGAGCAGTACTTC	CSPRNSYEQYF
TRBD1	TRBV27	14	TRBJ1-1	NA	TGTGCCAGCAGACCGGGACAGGGGGGCGGTTTGGCTTTCTTT	CASRPGQGGGLAFF
NA	TRBV19	15	TRBJ1-6	NA	TGTGCCAGTAGTATTGGGGGGAGCGTGTATTCACCCCTCCACTTT	CASSIGGSVYSPLHF